The sequence of this T cell receptor (beta chain) was determined in a study of blood T cell repertoires in COVID-19. Overall study context: Samples representing acute and convalescent COVID-19 were sourced from the United States, Italy and Spain. The cDNA or gDNA used as material had been derived from T cells, B-cell-depleted T cells, or PBMCs.

In the original analysis: For nucleated cells, counts were estimated from reference gene primer amplification. The method was immunoSEQ multiplex PCR; TCRdb's version includes in-frame clones alone and lacks a portion of them. Clone size and the V and J calls come from that table; the DNA yielded D and trimming. The sample holds under 250,000 clones, 84% seen once. This CDR3 is built from 14 residues. V shed 8 bases and J 3 bases; nucleotides not matched to a gene: 9. In germline, CDR1 is MNHEY, CDR2 SVGAGI. This chain connects TRBV6-5 to TRBJ2-7, with TRBD1 matching over 8 bases. The receptor's source is a man over 45 with acute or convalescent COVID-19. The sample was peripheral blood. CDR3 in DNA: TGTGCCAGCCGACGAGGACAGGGCAACTACGAGCAGTACTTC. This translates into CASRRGQGNYEQYF.